This T cell receptor beta chain originates from a study of blood T cell repertoires in COVID-19. Libraries were prepared by immunoSEQ multiplex PCR; TCRdb keeps only in-frame clonotypes and omits some of them. Of just over 650,000 clones detected, approximately 90% appear once; the ten largest clones hold under 0.3%. V lost 5 bases and J lost 2, with 14 bases in between. The CDR3 totals 15 residues. Germline lookup yields CDR1 SGHVS and CDR2 FQNEAQ. V usage is TRBV7-8 and J usage is TRBJ2-3; weak D call: TRBD2 (5 bases). The receptor comes from a young woman with acute or convalescent COVID-19. The sequenced material came from peripheral blood. The CDR3 loop reads CASSLVTGNTDTQYF. The CDR3 DNA follows: TGTGCCAGCAGCCTAGTGACGGGGAACACAGATACGCAGTATTTT. The variable domain in full, with the rest retrieved from reference TRBV7-8 and TRBJ2-3, is GAGVSQSPRYKVAKRGQDVALRCDPISGHVSLFWYQQALGQGPEFLTYFQNEAQLDKSGLPSDRFFAERPEGSVSTLKIQRTQQEDSAVYLCASSLVTGNTDTQYFGPGTRLTVL.